Shown below are 32 T cell receptor beta chains from a single sample sequenced in a study of blood T cell repertoires in COVID-19. The repertoire was sequenced with immunoSEQ multiplex PCR; TCRdb's copy has only in-frame clones and lacks some. This repertoire shows about 80,000 clones, under 80% found once; its top ten account for approximately 16%. The sample consisted of peripheral blood. The source is a human donor in a cohort sampled during active COVID-19.

The chain recombines TRBV19 with TRBJ2-7; 11 bases are shared with TRBD1. There are 15 residues in the CDR3. Germline trimming cut 5 bases from V and 6 bases from J; bases unmatched to any gene: 9. Germline CDR1 and CDR2: LNHDA and SQIVND (reference sequence). CDR3 bases: TGTGCCAGTAGTGTCGGACAGGGGGCTTTGTTCGAGCAGTACTTC. This codes for CASSVGQGALFEQYF.

This rearrangement joins TRBV6-1 to TRBJ2-2; D is unclear. V gave up 2 bases and J gave up 1 base, with 17 bases separating them. CDR3 length: 18 amino acids. Germline V gene lookup returns CDR1 MNHNS and CDR2 SASEGT. CDR3 residues: CASSESPEVLGNTGELFF. The CDR3 DNA reads as TGTGCCAGCAGTGAATCTCCAGAAGTTCTAGGGAACACCGGGGAGCTGTTTTTT.

This clone appeared a few times. The V call is TRBV6-5, the J call TRBJ2-5, with D perhaps matching TRBD2 (5 bases). Trimming pared 3 bases from V and 1 base from J, leaving 9 bases between. CDR3 length equals 14 residues. Germline-derived CDR1 and CDR2 are MNHEY and SVGAGI. This CDR3 reads CASSYNGLQETQYF. CDR3 sequence (DNA): TGTGCCAGCAGTTATAACGGACTCCAAGAGACCCAGTACTTC.

The chain recombines TRBV5-1 with TRBJ2-3, with a possible D match to TRBD1 (5 bases). This CDR3 comprises 16 residues. Trimming removed 4 bases at V and 2 bases at J, with 17 bases between. The germline V gene encodes CDR1 SGHRS and CDR2 YFSETQ. CDR3 DNA sequence: TGCGCCAGCAGCCTCACCTCTGGGGCCATCACAGATACGCAGTATTTT. Protein: CASSLTSGAITDTQYF.

This clone was seen a few times. The chain uses TRBV7-9 and TRBJ1-2; TRBD1 matches at 9 bases. The CDR3 loop spans 16 amino acids. The germline V gene has CDR1 SEHNR and CDR2 FQNEAQ (reference sequence). V was pared by 1 base and J by 3 bases, with 6 bases of the junction left unmatched. The CDR3 DNA follows: TGTGCCAGCAGCTTAGATTCGAGACAGGGGGACTATGGCTACACCTTC. Translating it yields CASSLDSRQGDYGYTF.

The chain links TRBV5-4 to TRBJ2-7; 12 bases align to TRBD2. V lost 3 bases to trimming and J lost 6 bases; unmatched junction nucleotides: 1. CDR3 length: 13 residues. Looked up from germline, CDR1 is SGHNT and CDR2 is YYREEE (reference sequence). The CDR3 coding sequence is TGTGCCAGCAGCTGGGGACTAGCGGGCGAGCAGTACTTC. It encodes CASSWGLAGEQYF.

The chain uses TRBV28 and TRBJ1-5, with no clear D. CDR3 size: 14 residues. Germline loops: CDR1 MDHEN, CDR2 SYDVKM. Trimming left V 5 bases short and J 1 base short, with 9 bases between. The CDR3 here is CASSVHSSNQPQHF. DNA of the CDR3: TGTGCCAGCAGTGTCCACTCCAGCAATCAGCCCCAGCATTTT.

V is TRBV4-2 and J is TRBJ2-1; D is unresolved. Germline V gene sequence: CDR1 LGHNA, CDR2 YNFKEQ. The CDR3 spans 13 residues. V was clipped by 0 bases and J by 4 bases, with 4 bases between them. CDR3 bases: TGTGCCAGCAGCCAAGAATCATACAATGAGCAGTTCTTC. Protein product: CASSQESYNEQFF.

The V gene is TRBV24-1, the J gene TRBJ2-2, with TRBD1 matching over 7 bases. The CDR3 loop spans 15 amino acids. Germline V gives CDR1 KGHDR, CDR2 SFDVKD. Trimming cost V 4 bases and J 4 bases; bases outside gene matches: 5. The CDR3 nucleotides are TGTGCCACCAGTGACCCCGGACAGGTCACCGGGGAGCTGTTTTTT. Translation: CATSDPGQVTGELFF.

V usage is TRBV7-9 and J usage is TRBJ1-4; TRBD1 is a possible D gene (5 bases). The germline V gene has CDR1 SEHNR and CDR2 FQNEAQ (reference sequence). V was pared by 3 bases and J by 6 bases, with 11 bases between. The CDR3 spans 14 residues. CDR3 DNA sequence: TGTGCCAGCAGCTTCGGAGGGGTCGATGAAAAACTGTTTTTT. Amino acid sequence: CASSFGGVDEKLFF.

The genes are TRBV7-6 and TRBJ2-3, with a weak D call TRBD1 (5 bases). V lost 5 bases, J lost 2 bases, and 17 bases lay in between. Looked up from germline, CDR1 is SGHVS and CDR2 is FNYEAQ. The CDR3 is 16 residues long. The CDR3 bases are TGTGCCAGCAGCCAATCTTATCGTGGGGCCACAGATACGCAGTATTTT. Translation: CASSQSYRGATDTQYF. Full variable domain (missing parts from reference TRBV7-6 and TRBJ2-3): GAGVSQSPRYKVTKRGQDVALRCDPISGHVSLYWYRQALGQGPEFLTYFNYEAQQDKSGLPNDRFSAERPEGSISTLTIQRTEQRDSAMYRCASSQSYRGATDTQYFGPGTRLTVL.

The chain combines TRBV6-5 with TRBJ2-3; TRBD2 matches at 10 bases. Germline assignment: CDR1 MNHEY and CDR2 SVGAGI. J was trimmed by 1 base and V by 5 bases; bases with no gene match: 3. The CDR3 has 15 residues. CDR3 protein: CASSTGLAGTDTQYF. In DNA, the CDR3 is TGTGCCAGCAGTACCGGACTAGCGGGCACAGATACGCAGTATTTT.

The CDR3 region has the DNA TGTGCCAGCAGTTTGGACAGGGATTCACCCCTCCACTTT. As protein: CASSLDRDSPLHF. The chain is built from TRBV28 and TRBJ1-6, with 8 positions matching TRBD1. The CDR3 length is 13 residues. V gave up 3 bases and J gave up 8 bases; unmatched junction bases: 0. Looked up from germline, CDR1 is MDHEN and CDR2 is SYDVKM.

The chain joins TRBV5-6 to TRBJ1-1; D remains unclear. The germline CDR1 and CDR2 sequences are SGHDT and YYEEEE. V dropped 2 bases and J dropped 0 bases, with 5 bases sitting between them. The CDR3 length is 13 residues. CDR3 sequence reads: CASSFLVNTEAFF. CDR3 sequence (DNA): TGTGCCAGCAGCTTTCTTGTGAACACTGAAGCTTTCTTT.

The V call is TRBV18, the J call TRBJ1-6, with D possibly TRBD1 on 6 matching bases. The CDR3 sequence is 16 residues long. V lost 6 bases to trimming and J lost 6 bases, with 18 bases between them. CDR1 KGHSH and CDR2 LQKENI come from the germline V gene. CDR3 protein: CASSHRKDSFNSPLHF. The CDR3 DNA is TGTGCCAGCTCCCACCGGAAGGACAGTTTTAATTCACCCCTCCACTTT.

The rearrangement links TRBV5-4 to TRBJ2-5, with 12 bases lining up with TRBD2. The CDR3 has 15 residues. Germline CDR1 SGHNT, CDR2 YYREEE (reference sequence). V gave up 5 bases and J gave up 4 bases; unmatched junction bases: 6. The CDR3 DNA follows: TGTGCCAGCAGTTTTACTAGCGGGGGGCCAGAGACCCAGTACTTC. Its protein is CASSFTSGGPETQYF.

CDR3 in DNA: TGTGCCAGCAGCTTGTCCGGACAGACTCCTAACTATGGCTACACCTTC. This sequence encodes CASSLSGQTPNYGYTF. The chain couples TRBV5-5 to TRBJ1-2; tentatively, D is TRBD1 (6 bases). V was cut by 1 base and J by 0 bases, with 13 bases left in between. Germline V gene data show CDR1 as SGHKS and CDR2 as YYEKEE (reference sequence). The CDR3 spans 16 residues.

The rearrangement uses TRBV3-1 (or the pseudogene TRBV3-2) and TRBJ1-1, with 8 bases aligning to TRBD1. Germline CDR1 and CDR2: LGHDT and YNNKEL (reference sequence). CDR3 size: 15 residues. Trimming removed 4 bases from V and 1 base from J; junction bases left unmatched: 5. The CDR3 bases are TGTGCCAGCAGCCTCTTGGACAGGGAGAACACTGAAGCTTTCTTT. This encodes CASSLLDRENTEAFF.

The chain recombines TRBV4-3 with TRBJ1-1, with D possibly being TRBD1 (5 bases). The CDR3 sequence is 15 residues long. V shed 1 base and J shed 3 bases, with 12 bases lying between them. Germline CDR1 and CDR2: LGHNA and YSLEER. CDR3 region: CASSQGLGGDTEAFF. The CDR3 nucleotides are TGCGCCAGCAGCCAAGGATTGGGGGGGGACACTGAAGCTTTCTTT.

The chain uses TRBV6-5 and TRBJ1-1, with a tentative D call TRBD1 (5 bases). Trimming pared 0 bases from V and 3 bases from J, leaving 8 bases between. The CDR3 totals 14 residues. The germline V gene encodes CDR1 MNHEY and CDR2 SVGAGI. In DNA form, the CDR3 reads TGTGCCAGCAGTTACTCGGACACAGACACTGAAGCTTTCTTT. This encodes CASSYSDTDTEAFF.

The V gene is TRBV28, the J gene TRBJ1-2, with 7 bases identical to TRBD1. The CDR3 loop spans 13 amino acids. V gave up 4 bases and J gave up 8 bases; unmatched junction bases: 7. The germline CDR1 and CDR2 sequences are MDHEN and SYDVKM. CDR3 residues: CASSSGQDDGYTF. The CDR3 DNA reads TGTGCCAGCAGTTCCGGACAGGATGACGGCTACACCTTC.

The J gene is TRBJ2-2, the V gene TRBV19, with D maybe TRBD2 (5 bases). Deletions cut 3 bases from V and 2 bases from J, with 10 bases between. The CDR3 is 15 amino acids. Germline CDR1 LNHDA, CDR2 SQIVND (reference sequence). For the CDR3, the DNA is TGTGCCAGTAGTATCGTGCGGGTTAACACCGGGGAGCTGTTTTTT. Translating it yields CASSIVRVNTGELFF.

This clone was seen a handful of times. V gene TRBV7-8 combines with J gene TRBJ1-2; D ambiguous. V was pared by 5 bases and J by 4 bases, with 11 bases between. Germline CDR1 and CDR2: SGHVS and FQNEAQ. The CDR3 runs 13 residues. The CDR3 DNA sequence: TGTGCCAGCAGCACCGGGGATAGCTATGGCTACACCTTC. It is translated as CASSTGDSYGYTF.

By share of the sample, this clone is medium-sized (0.01 to 0.1%). This chain joins TRBV5-1 and TRBJ1-1, with 8 bases identical to TRBD1. Germline CDR1 reads SGHRS; CDR2 reads YFSETQ. The CDR3 has 17 residues. The V gene end was trimmed by 3 bases and the J gene end by 2 bases; junction bases not matched to a gene: 12. DNA of the CDR3: TGCGCCAGCAGCTACGCGGAGGGACAGGTGATCAACACTGAAGCTTTCTTT. It specifies CASSYAEGQVINTEAFF.

The table lists this clone with a few counts. This rearrangement joins TRBV28 to TRBJ2-7; 9 bases are shared with TRBD1. V lost 3 bases and J lost 3; bases outside the gene matches: 9. This CDR3 is built from 16 residues. The germline CDR1 and CDR2 sequences are MDHEN and SYDVKM. This chain's CDR3 is CASSFSPDRGDYEQYF. The CDR3 DNA reads TGTGCCAGCAGTTTCTCGCCGGACAGGGGTGACTACGAGCAGTACTTC.

This sequence joins TRBV15 and TRBJ2-7, with TRBD1 matching over 10 bases. Per the germline V gene, CDR1 is LNHNV and CDR2 is YYDKDF (reference sequence). J gave up 2 bases and V 2 bases, and 3 bases lay outside the gene matches. This CDR3 has 15 residues. The CDR3 sequence is CATSRRTGGAYEQYF. The CDR3 bases are TGTGCCACCAGCAGACGGACAGGGGGGGCCTACGAGCAGTACTTC.

The J gene is TRBJ1-3, the V gene TRBV30, with 7 bases aligning to TRBD1. The CDR3 is 18 residues long. The V gene's germline CDR1 is GTSNPN and CDR2 SVGIG (reference sequence). V lost 1 base, J lost 1 base, and 13 bases stayed unmatched. The CDR3: CAWSGWRAGGKSGNTIYF. The CDR3, as DNA: TGTGCCTGGAGTGGCTGGCGGGCAGGGGGGAAGTCTGGAAACACCATATATTTT. The full variable domain, completed using reference TRBV30 and TRBJ1-3, is SQTIHQWPATLVQPVGSPLSLECTVEGTSNPNLYWYRQAAGRGLQLLFYSVGIGQISSEVPQNLSASRPQDRQFILSSKKLLLSDSGFYLCAWSGWRAGGKSGNTIYFGEGSWLTVV.

J is TRBJ1-2 and V is TRBV29-1; 11 positions match TRBD1. Trimming removed 1 base from V and 4 bases from J; junction bases left unmatched: 14. Germline V gene lookup returns CDR1 SQVTM and CDR2 ANQGSEA. The CDR3 consists of 18 residues. The CDR3 DNA reads TGCAGCGTTGAAGCTTTGTGGGGACAGGGGGGCGTAGGCTATGGCTACACCTTC. Residues: CSVEALWGQGGVGYGYTF.

This clone was observed a single time. V gene TRBV5-6 combines with J gene TRBJ1-2; D gene ambiguous. Germline V gives CDR1 SGHDT, CDR2 YYEEEE. Trimming shortened V by 4 bases and J by 8 bases, and 18 bases separated the two germline ends. This CDR3 has 14 amino acids. The CDR3, as DNA: TGTGCCAGCAGCCGAGGTTTGATTCCGGGAGGCTACACCTTC. Protein: CASSRGLIPGGYTF.

V is TRBV5-6 and J is TRBJ1-6; 9 positions match TRBD1. The V gene end was trimmed by 0 bases and the J gene end by 10 bases; junction bases not matched to a gene: 2. The CDR3 covers 14 residues. Per the germline V gene, CDR1 is SGHDT and CDR2 is YYEEEE. CDR3 loop: CASSLGQGGSPLHF. The CDR3, as DNA: TGTGCCAGCAGCTTGGGACAGGGGGGATCACCCCTCCACTTT.

The genes are TRBV3-1 (or the pseudogene TRBV3-2) and TRBJ2-3, with D hard to call. The CDR3 length is 13 residues. The germline CDR1 and CDR2 sequences are LGHDT and YNNKEL (reference sequence). The V and J ends lost 1 base and 1 base respectively, with 3 bases between them. As DNA, the CDR3 is TGTGCCAGCAGCCAAGCCGGCACAGATACGCAGTATTTT. Amino acid sequence: CASSQAGTDTQYF.

The rearrangement links TRBV5-1 to TRBJ2-2; TRBD1 agrees at 8 bases. The ends lost 0 bases at V and 2 bases at J; junction bases unmatched: 9. CDR3 length: 18 amino acids. Germline CDR1 is SGHRS and CDR2 is YFSETQ. The DNA for the CDR3 is TGCGCCAGCAGCTTGGCCGGTATGTCAGGGGGCAACACCGGGGAGCTGTTTTTT. Amino acids: CASSLAGMSGGNTGELFF.